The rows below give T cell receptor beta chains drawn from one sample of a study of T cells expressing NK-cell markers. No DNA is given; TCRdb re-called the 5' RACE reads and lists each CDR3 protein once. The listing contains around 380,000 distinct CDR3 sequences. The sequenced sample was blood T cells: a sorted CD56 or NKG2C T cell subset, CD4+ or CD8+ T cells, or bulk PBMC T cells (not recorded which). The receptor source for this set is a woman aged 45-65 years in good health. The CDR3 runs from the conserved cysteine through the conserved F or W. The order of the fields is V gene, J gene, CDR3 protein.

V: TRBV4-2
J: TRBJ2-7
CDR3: CASSRDGARALSGRSSGGEQYF

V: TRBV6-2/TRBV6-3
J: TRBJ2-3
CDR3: CASSYEGTTTDTQYF

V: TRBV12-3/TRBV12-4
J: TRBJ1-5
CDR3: CASSRNHQPQHF

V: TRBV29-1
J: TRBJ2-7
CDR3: CSVVGYTDYEQYF

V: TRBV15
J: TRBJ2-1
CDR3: CATSAQGGGYNEQFF

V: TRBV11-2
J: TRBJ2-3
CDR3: CASSSRDLRTDTQYF

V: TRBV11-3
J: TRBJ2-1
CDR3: CASSSGLAGGPYNEQFF

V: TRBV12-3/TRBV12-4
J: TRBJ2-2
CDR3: CASSGGRWGLFF

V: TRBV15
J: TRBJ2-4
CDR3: CATSRDRVKNIQYF

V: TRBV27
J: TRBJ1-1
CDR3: CASTSGGLEAFF

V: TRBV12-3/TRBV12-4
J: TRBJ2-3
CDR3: CASTYRELISRDTQYF

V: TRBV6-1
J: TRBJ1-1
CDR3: CASSEIGGGTEAFF

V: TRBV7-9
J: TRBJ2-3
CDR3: CASSFDFPDTQYF

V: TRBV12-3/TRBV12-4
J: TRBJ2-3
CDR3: CASSSGTSGRDLTDTQYF

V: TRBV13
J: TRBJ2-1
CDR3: CASSLAPQNQFF

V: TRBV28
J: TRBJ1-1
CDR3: CASRGAPGGNTEAFF

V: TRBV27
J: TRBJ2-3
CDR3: CASSRLGEGPSTDTQYF

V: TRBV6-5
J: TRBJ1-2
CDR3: CASSYAGVGGYTF

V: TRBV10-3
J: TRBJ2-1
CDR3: CALGAGYNEQFF

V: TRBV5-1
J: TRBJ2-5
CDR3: CASSLSGGGGETQYF

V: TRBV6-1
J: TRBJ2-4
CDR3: CASSDLLAGGPKNIQYF

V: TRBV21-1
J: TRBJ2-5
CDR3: CASSKELQEEETQYF

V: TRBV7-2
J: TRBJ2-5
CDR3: CASNHGREMETQYF

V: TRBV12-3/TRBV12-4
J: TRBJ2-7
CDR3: CASSTPGTSGSWEQYF

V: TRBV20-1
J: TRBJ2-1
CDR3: CSAGVGGRNEQFF

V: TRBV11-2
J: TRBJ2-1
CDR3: CASSSFFKGQGGGNEQFF

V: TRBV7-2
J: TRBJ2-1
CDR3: CASSLTPSGSYEQFF

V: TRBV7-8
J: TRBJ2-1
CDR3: CASRDRDHAYNEQFF

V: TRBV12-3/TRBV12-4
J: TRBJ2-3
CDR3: CASTPERVNTDTQYF

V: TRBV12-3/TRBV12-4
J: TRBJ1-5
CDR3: CASSFSRGRSRNQPQHF

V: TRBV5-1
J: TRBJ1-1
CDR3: CASTGGGMNTEAFF